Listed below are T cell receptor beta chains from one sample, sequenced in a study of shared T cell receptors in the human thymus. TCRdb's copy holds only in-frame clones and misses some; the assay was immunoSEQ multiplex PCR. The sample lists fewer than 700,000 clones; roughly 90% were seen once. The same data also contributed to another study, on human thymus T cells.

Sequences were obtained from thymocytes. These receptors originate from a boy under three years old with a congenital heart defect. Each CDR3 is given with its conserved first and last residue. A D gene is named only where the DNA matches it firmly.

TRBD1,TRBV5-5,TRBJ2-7,TGTGCCAGCAGCCTCCCACCGGGACAGGGGGGTCTGGAGCAGTACTTC,CASSLPPGQGGLEQYF
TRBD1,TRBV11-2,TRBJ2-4,TGTGCCAGCAGTCACCCCAGGTGGACAGGGGGGTTAGCCAAAAACATTCAGTACTTC,CASSHPRWTGGLAKNIQYF
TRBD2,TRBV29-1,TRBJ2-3,TGCAGCGTTGAAGTGAAGGTAGGAGCGGGAGGCCTCTGGACGGAGGATACGCAGTATTTT,CSVEVKVGAGGLWTEDTQYF
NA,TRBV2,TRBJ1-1,TGTGCCAGCAGTGGGGCGGGGAGGAGCACTGAAGCTTTCTTT,CASSGAGRSTEAFF
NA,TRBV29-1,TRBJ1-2,TGCAGCGTTGAGGAGCGGGACACCAACCGAACTGATGGCTACACCTTC,CSVEERDTNRTDGYTF
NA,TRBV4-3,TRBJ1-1,TGCGCCAGCAGCCAAGATTGGACACGTCCACGGAGTTCGAACACTGAAGCTTTCTTT,CASSQDWTRPRSSNTEAFF
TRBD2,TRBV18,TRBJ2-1,TGTGCCAGCTCACCAGAACTAGCGGCCTACAATGAGCAGTTCTTC,CASSPELAAYNEQFF
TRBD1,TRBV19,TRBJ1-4,TGTGCCAGTACTAACTCCGGGACAGCGGGAGAACCGGGTAATGAAAAACTGTTTTTT,CASTNSGTAGEPGNEKLFF
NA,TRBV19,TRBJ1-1,TGTGCCAGTACCCCCGGGGGAAACACTGAAGCTTTCTTT,CASTPGGNTEAFF
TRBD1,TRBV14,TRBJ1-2,TGTGCCAGCAGCCAAGACAGGGGGAAGAGCTACACCTTC,CASSQDRGKSYTF
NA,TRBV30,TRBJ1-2,TGTGCCTGGACCGGGGGGAACTATGGCTACACCTTC,CAWTGGNYGYTF
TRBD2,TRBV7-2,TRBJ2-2,TGTGCCAGCAGCTTAAGGACTAGCCTGAACACCGGGGAGCTGTTTTTT,CASSLRTSLNTGELFF